This note documents a single TCR beta chain sequence. In Seattle, patients joined the study during active infection and were tracked longitudinally. The data derive from a study of blood T cell repertoires in COVID-19. Methods used by the authors: Amplification from reference gene primers served as the basis for estimated nucleated cell counts. Clones were sequenced by immunoSEQ multiplex PCR, and TCRdb holds only the in-frame ones, with some missing. For V, J and clone size, that table is used; D and trimming come from the DNA. The data hold 100,000 to 150,000 clones, with more than 75% observed a single time. J was trimmed by 4 bases and V by 5 bases; bases with no gene match: 13. CDR1 is WNHNN, CDR2 SYGVQD, per germline (reference sequence). This CDR3 contains 17 residues.

The chain joins TRBV10-1 to TRBJ2-2; 7 nucleotides match TRBD1. The receptor was isolated from a woman aged 65 to 85 with COVID-19, enrolled during active disease. The sequenced sample was peripheral blood. The CDR3 is CASSQSPTGAATGELFF. The CDR3 region has the DNA TGCGCCAGCAGTCAGAGCCCCACAGGGGCGGCCACCGGGGAGCTGTTTTTT.